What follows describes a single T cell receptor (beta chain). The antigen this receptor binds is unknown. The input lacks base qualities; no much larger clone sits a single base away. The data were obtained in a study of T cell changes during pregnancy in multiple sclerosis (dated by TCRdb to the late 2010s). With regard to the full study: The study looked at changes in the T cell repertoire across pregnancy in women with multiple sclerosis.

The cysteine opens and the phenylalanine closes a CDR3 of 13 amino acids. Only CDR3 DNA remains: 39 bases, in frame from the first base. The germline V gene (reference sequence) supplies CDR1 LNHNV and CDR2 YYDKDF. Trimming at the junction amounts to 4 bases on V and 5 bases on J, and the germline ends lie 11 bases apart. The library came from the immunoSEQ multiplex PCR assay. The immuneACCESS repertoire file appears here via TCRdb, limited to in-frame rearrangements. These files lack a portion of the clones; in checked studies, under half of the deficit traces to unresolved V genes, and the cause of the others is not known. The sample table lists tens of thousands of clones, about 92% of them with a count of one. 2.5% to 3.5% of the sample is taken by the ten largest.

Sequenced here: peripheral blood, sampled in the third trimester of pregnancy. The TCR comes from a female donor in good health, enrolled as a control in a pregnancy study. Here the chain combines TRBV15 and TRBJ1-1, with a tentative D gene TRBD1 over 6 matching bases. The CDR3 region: CATSKQGGTEAFF. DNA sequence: TGTGCCACCAGCAAACAGGGCGGGACTGAAGCTTTCTTT. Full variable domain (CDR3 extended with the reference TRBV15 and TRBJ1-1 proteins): DAMVIQNPRYQVTQFGKPVTLSCSQTLNHNVMYWYQQKSSQAPKLLFHYYDKDFNNEADTPDNFQSRRPNTSFCFLDIRSPGLGDTAMYLCATSKQGGTEAFFGQGTRLTVV.